This TCR beta chain was recovered during a study of cytomegalovirus exposure and HLA in healthy donors. Findings and limits, study-wide: Some TCR beta chains (roughly 150 of them) were listed as cytomegalovirus-associated. In an earlier analysis, most TCR beta V segments were productive about 87% or about 30% of the time. Sequencing artifact likely explains a cluster of highly shared sequence variants.

Comment on this clone: The antigen remains unidentified.

CDR1 is MNHNY, CDR2 SVGAGI, per germline (reference sequence). CDR3 length equals 14 residues. V lost 7 bases, J lost 8 bases, and 17 bases lay in between. This PCR relied on a set of 60 Vbeta primers and 13 Jbeta primers. Only in-frame clones appear in the TCRdb table, and some are missing; sequencing was by immunoSEQ multiplex PCR. The sample carries around 130,000 clones, about 73% recorded once. The rearrangement links TRBV6-6 to TRBJ1-4; possibly TRBD1 for D (5 bases). The origin of this receptor is a woman between 40 and 50 years old in good health and CMV-seropositive. The sequenced material came from PBMCs. CDR3 DNA sequence: TGTGCCAGCACTCGGGATGGGGGGAACGAAAAACTGTTTTTT. It translates to CASTRDGGNEKLFF.